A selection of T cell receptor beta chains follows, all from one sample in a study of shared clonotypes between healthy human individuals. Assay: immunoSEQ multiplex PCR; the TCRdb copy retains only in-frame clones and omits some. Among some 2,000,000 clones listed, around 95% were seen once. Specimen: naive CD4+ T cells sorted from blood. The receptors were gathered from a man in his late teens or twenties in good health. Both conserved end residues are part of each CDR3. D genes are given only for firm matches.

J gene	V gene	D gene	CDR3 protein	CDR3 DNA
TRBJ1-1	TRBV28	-	CASNLGTEAFF	TGTGCCAGCAACTTGGGGACTGAAGCTTTCTTT
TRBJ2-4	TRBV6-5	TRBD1	CASSRGRGLDIQYF	TGTGCCAGCAGTAGGGGCAGGGGGCTGGACATTCAGTACTTC
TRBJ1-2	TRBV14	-	CASSQDTVNYGYTF	TGTGCCAGCAGCCAAGATACAGTTAACTATGGCTACACCTTC
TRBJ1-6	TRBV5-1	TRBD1	CASSLQGGQGDSPLHF	TGCGCCAGCAGCTTGCAGGGGGGACAGGGTGATTCACCCCTCCACTTT
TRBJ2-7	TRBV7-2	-	CASSLNGLGEQYF	TGTGCCAGCAGCTTAAATGGCTTGGGGGAGCAGTACTTC
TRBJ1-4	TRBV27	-	CASQRVGTNEKLFF	TGTGCCAGCCAAAGGGTGGGAACTAATGAAAAACTGTTTTTT
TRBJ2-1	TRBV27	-	CASSLLGGPYNEQFF	TGTGCCAGCAGTTTACTGGGGGGGCCCTACAATGAGCAGTTCTTC
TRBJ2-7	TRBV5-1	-	CASSPQRPGTTRGEQYF	TGCGCCAGCAGCCCACAGCGCCCCGGGACAACCCGAGGTGAGCAGTACTTC
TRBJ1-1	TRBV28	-	CASSLIGGFDEAFF	TGTGCCAGCAGTTTGATAGGGGGTTTCGATGAAGCTTTCTTT
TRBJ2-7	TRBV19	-	CASSLRLTSEQYF	TGTGCCAGTAGCCTCCGGTTAACCTCCGAGCAGTACTTC
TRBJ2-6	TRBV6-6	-	CASSYSKSSGANVLTF	TGTGCCAGCAGTTACTCGAAGAGCTCTGGGGCCAACGTCCTGACTTTC